These 14 T cell receptor beta chains came from one sample sequenced in a study of T cell responses to AZD1222 COVID-19 vaccine. The method was immunoSEQ multiplex PCR; TCRdb's version includes in-frame clones alone and lacks a portion of them. The table lists about 100,000 clones, approximately 87% of them singletons, with 4% to 5% in the top ten. The sample consisted of peripheral blood, taken on day 0 of MenACWY control vaccination. These receptors originate from an adult in good health.

The CDR3 DNA follows: TGTGCCACCAGCAGAGCCGGGACAGAGGGGGAGACCCAGTACTTC. Its protein product is CATSRAGTEGETQYF. This chain links TRBV15 with TRBJ2-5; the match to TRBD1 covers 7 bases. After removal of 1 base from V and 5 bases from J, the junction contained 7 bases not matched to a gene. The CDR3 spans 15 residues. Germline assignment: CDR1 LNHNV and CDR2 YYDKDF (reference sequence).

A single count supports this clone. V is TRBV28 and J is TRBJ2-1, with 12 bases fitting TRBD2. CDR1 is MDHEN, CDR2 SYDVKM, per germline. The CDR3 totals 16 residues. V lost 5 bases and J lost 8; bases outside the gene matches: 10. DNA of the CDR3: TGTGCCAGCAGTCCCCTACGACTAGCGGGAGTATATGAGCAGTTCTTC. Translated: CASSPLRLAGVYEQFF.

The chain joins TRBV28 to TRBJ1-5; the match to TRBD1 covers 8 bases. The CDR3 runs to 15 residues. The germline gives CDR1 MDHEN, CDR2 SYDVKM. With 6 bases clipped from V and 3 bases from J, the junction kept 7 bases outside the gene matches. In DNA form, the CDR3 reads TGTGCCAGCAGGAGACAGGGGAGGAACAATCAGCCCCAGCATTTT. It codes for CASRRQGRNNQPQHF.

The chain joins TRBV30 to TRBJ1-6, with D hard to call. Trimming stripped 0 bases from V and 7 bases from J, with 13 bases between. In germline, CDR1 is GTSNPN, CDR2 SVGIG (reference sequence). There are 15 residues in the CDR3. CDR3 residues: CAWSVEGRRNSPLHF. In DNA form, the CDR3 reads TGTGCCTGGAGTGTAGAGGGTCGGCGGAATTCACCCCTCCACTTT.

This chain connects TRBV5-1 to TRBJ1-2; 7 nucleotides match TRBD1. The germline gives CDR1 SGHRS, CDR2 YFSETQ. Germline trimming cut 4 bases from V and 4 bases from J; bases unmatched to any gene: 7. The CDR3 runs to 14 residues. CDR3 DNA sequence: TGCGCCAGCAGCGGGACAGCTAACCTCTATGGCTACACCTTC. This gives the protein CASSGTANLYGYTF. The variable domain in full, with the rest retrieved from reference TRBV5-1 and TRBJ1-2, is KAGVTQTPRYLIKTRGQQVTLSCSPISGHRSVSWYQQTPGQGLQFLFEYFSETQRNKGNFPGRFSGRQFSNSRSEMNVSTLELGDSALYLCASSGTANLYGYTFGSGTRLTVV.

This chain uses TRBV7-9 with TRBJ2-7, with TRBD2 identical over 11 bases. Germline V gene lookup returns CDR1 SEHNR and CDR2 FQNEAQ (reference sequence). This CDR3 comprises 16 residues. Trimming removed 2 bases from V and 5 bases from J; junction bases left unmatched: 8. The CDR3: CASSLNSGRAGDEQYF. The CDR3 DNA reads as TGTGCCAGCAGCTTAAATAGCGGGAGGGCCGGCGACGAGCAGTACTTC.

The sample holds a few counts of this clone. The rearrangement uses TRBV7-8 and TRBJ1-4, with D unclear. Trimming took off 3 bases at V and 8 bases at J, with 13 bases between the two ends. Germline V gene lookup returns CDR1 SGHVS and CDR2 FQNEAQ. The CDR3 spans 14 residues. The chain's CDR3 is CASSFLSTGEKLFF. CDR3 sequence (DNA): TGTGCCAGCAGCTTCTTGTCCACGGGCGAAAAACTGTTTTTT.

This sequence joins TRBV5-1 and TRBJ2-1; D is ambiguous. This CDR3 spans 16 amino acids. Germline V gene data show CDR1 as SGHRS and CDR2 as YFSETQ. V lost 1 base and J 4 bases, leaving 15 bases between the germline ends. CDR3 amino acids: CASSLPSLTQYNEQFF. Here the CDR3 DNA reads TGCGCCAGCAGCTTGCCTTCGTTGACGCAGTACAATGAGCAGTTCTTC. The full variable domain, in which reference TRBV5-1 and TRBJ2-1 provide the parts outside the CDR3, is KAGVTQTPRYLIKTRGQQVTLSCSPISGHRSVSWYQQTPGQGLQFLFEYFSETQRNKGNFPGRFSGRQFSNSRSEMNVSTLELGDSALYLCASSLPSLTQYNEQFFGPGTRLTVL.

CDR3 region: CASSPTGTTYNEQFF. CDR3 sequence (DNA): TGTGCCAGCAGCCCTACAGGGACTACCTACAATGAGCAGTTCTTC. V is TRBV11-2 and J is TRBJ2-1, with D perhaps matching TRBD2 (7 bases). CDR1 is SGHAT, CDR2 FQNNGV, per germline. Between the trimmed V and J ends, which lost 5 bases and 2 bases, there was a span of 13 bases. The CDR3 sequence is 15 residues long.

The chain recombines TRBV9 with TRBJ1-2; D perhaps matches TRBD1 (5 bases). The germline V gene has CDR1 SGDLS and CDR2 YYNGEE. V was trimmed by 2 bases and J by 7 bases, leaving 12 bases between them. The CDR3 runs 13 residues. The CDR3 protein is CASSVSGTPGYTF. The CDR3, as DNA: TGTGCCAGCAGCGTTTCGGGGACTCCTGGCTACACCTTC.

V gene TRBV4-1 combines with J gene TRBJ2-2, with a weak D call TRBD2 (6 bases). Trimming took 0 bases from V and 7 from J, leaving 27 bases between them. The CDR3 covers 20 residues. CDR1 is MGHRA, CDR2 YSYEKL, per germline. This CDR3 is CASSQDRPPRGHIGSGELFF. As DNA, the CDR3 is TGCGCCAGCAGCCAAGATAGGCCCCCCCGGGGTCATATCGGGAGCGGGGAGCTGTTTTTT.

This clone showed up just once. The CDR3 reads CASSDQGHMNTEAFF. CDR3 DNA sequence: TGCGCCAGCAGTGACCAAGGACACATGAACACTGAAGCTTTCTTT. The V call is TRBV10-1, the J call TRBJ1-1; D may be TRBD1 (5 bases). The CDR3 is 15 amino acids. The V gene lost 3 bases and the J gene lost 0 bases, with 11 bases spanning the gap. CDR1 WNHNN and CDR2 SYGVQD come from the germline V gene (reference sequence).

V is TRBV10-3 and J is TRBJ2-2, with 9 bases fitting TRBD1. Trimming took 10 bases from V and 4 from J; bases not matched to a gene: 7. The CDR3 loop spans 14 amino acids. CDR1 is ENHRY and CDR2 is SYGVKD in the germline V gene. For the CDR3, the DNA is TGTGCCAGCACCGGGACAGGGATCACCGGGGAGCTGTTTTTT. Translation gives CASTGTGITGELFF.

The V call is TRBV2, the J call TRBJ2-3; the match to TRBD2 covers 8 bases. CDR3 size: 15 residues. V was clipped by 6 bases and J by 2 bases; unmatched bases: 7. CDR1 is SNHLY and CDR2 is FYNNEI in the germline V gene. The CDR3 region has the DNA TGTGCCAGCAGAAGACTAGCGTCCACCACAGATACGCAGTATTTT. It codes for CASRRLASTTDTQYF.